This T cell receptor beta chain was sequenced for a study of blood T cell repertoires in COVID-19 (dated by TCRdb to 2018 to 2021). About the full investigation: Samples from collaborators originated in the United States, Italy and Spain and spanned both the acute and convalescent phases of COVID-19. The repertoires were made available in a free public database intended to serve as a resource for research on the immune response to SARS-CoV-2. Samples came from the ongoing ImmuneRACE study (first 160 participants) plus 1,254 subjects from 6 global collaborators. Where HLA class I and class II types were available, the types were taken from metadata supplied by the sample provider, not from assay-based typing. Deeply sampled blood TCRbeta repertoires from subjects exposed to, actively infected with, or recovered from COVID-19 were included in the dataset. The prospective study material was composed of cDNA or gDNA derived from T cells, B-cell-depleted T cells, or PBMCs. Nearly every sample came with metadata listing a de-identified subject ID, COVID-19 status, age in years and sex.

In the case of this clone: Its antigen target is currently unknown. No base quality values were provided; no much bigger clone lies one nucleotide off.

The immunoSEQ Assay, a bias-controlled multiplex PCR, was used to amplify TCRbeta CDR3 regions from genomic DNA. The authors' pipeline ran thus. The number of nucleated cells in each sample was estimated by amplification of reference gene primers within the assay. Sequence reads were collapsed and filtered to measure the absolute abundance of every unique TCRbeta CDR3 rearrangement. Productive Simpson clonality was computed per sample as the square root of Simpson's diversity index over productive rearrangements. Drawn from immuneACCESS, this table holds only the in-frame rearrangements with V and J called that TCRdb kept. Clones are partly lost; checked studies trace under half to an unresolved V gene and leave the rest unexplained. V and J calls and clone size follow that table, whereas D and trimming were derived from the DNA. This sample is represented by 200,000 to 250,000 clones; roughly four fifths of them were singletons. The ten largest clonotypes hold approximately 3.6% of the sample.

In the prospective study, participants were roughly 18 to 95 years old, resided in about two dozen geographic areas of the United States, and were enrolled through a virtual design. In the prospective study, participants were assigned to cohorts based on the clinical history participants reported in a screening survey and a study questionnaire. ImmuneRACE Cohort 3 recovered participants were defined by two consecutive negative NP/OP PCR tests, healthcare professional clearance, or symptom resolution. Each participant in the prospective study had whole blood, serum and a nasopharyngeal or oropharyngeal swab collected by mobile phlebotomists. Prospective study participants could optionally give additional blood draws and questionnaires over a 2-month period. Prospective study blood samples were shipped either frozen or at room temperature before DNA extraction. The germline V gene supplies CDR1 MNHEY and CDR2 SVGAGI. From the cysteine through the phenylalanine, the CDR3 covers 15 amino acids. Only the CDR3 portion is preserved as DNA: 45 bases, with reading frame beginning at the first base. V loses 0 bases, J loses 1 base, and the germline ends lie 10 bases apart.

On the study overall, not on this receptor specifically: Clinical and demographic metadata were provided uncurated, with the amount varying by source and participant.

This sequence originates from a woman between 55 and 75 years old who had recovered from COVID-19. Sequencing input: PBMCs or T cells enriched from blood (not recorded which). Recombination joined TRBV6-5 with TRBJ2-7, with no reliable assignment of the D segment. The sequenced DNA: TGTGCCAGCAGTTACTCGAGGCAAGCGTCCTACGAGCAGTACTTC. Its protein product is CASSYSRQASYEQYF.